The 30 T cell receptor beta chains below were found in one sample sequenced in a study of T cell therapy after organ transplantation. Time point: 4-8 weeks after completion of therapy. For these TCRs, the target antigens are not known. The protocol was immunoSEQ multiplex PCR, while the TCRdb copy is restricted to in-frame clones and leaves out a portion. The sample contains fewer than 25,000 clones, roughly four fifths of which appear only once. The sample consisted of CD8+ T cells from blood, taken after autologous CMV-specific T cell therapy. These TCRs come from a human patient who had received a solid organ transplant and had CMV disease. Some T cells may be provided by the graft donor.

In this sample, this clone turned up once. The chain is built from TRBV28 and TRBJ1-3, with a weak D call TRBD1 (5 bases). Germline lookup yields CDR1 MDHEN and CDR2 SYDVKM. The CDR3 extends over 15 amino acids. V shed 5 bases and J shed 0 bases, with 11 bases lying between them. The CDR3 DNA reads as TGTGCCAGCAGTGAGGGACGGAACTCTGGAAACACCATATATTTT. Translating gives CASSEGRNSGNTIYF.

The DNA of the CDR3 is TGCGCCAGCTCACCTGGGGGCACTGAAGCTTTCTTT. Amino acids: CASSPGGTEAFF. The gene calls are TRBV10-2 and TRBJ1-1; a possible D gene is TRBD1 (5 bases). The germline CDR1 and CDR2 sequences are WSHSY and SAAADI. V was pared by 8 bases and J by 4 bases, with 11 bases between. The CDR3 spans 12 residues.

This clone was counted only a few times. V is TRBV7-9 and J is TRBJ1-2; D might be TRBD1 (5 bases). Trimming left V 5 bases short and J 8 bases short, with 12 bases between. From germline, CDR1 is SEHNR and CDR2 FQNEAQ (reference sequence). This CDR3 has 12 residues. In DNA, the CDR3 is TGTGCCAGCAGCGCGGGACGGTTCGGCTACACCTTC. Translated, it gives CASSAGRFGYTF.

This clone was counted a single time. The chain recombines TRBV5-1 with TRBJ1-1; D possibly corresponds to TRBD1 (6 bases). The CDR3 contains 12 residues. V lost 1 base and J lost 6, with 7 bases in between. Germline V gives CDR1 SGHRS, CDR2 YFSETQ. The CDR3 DNA reads TGCGCCAGCAGCTTGACAGGGCCTGAAGCTTTCTTT. It specifies CASSLTGPEAFF.

This sequence joins TRBV30 and TRBJ2-2, with D maybe TRBD1 (5 bases). Trimming took 8 bases from V and 2 from J, leaving 9 bases between them. Germline lookup yields CDR1 GTSNPN and CDR2 SVGIG (reference sequence). CDR3 length: 12 amino acids. This chain's CDR3 is CAQGGNTGELFF. The DNA for the CDR3 is TGTGCCCAGGGCGGAAACACCGGGGAGCTGTTTTTT.

This chain uses TRBV30 with TRBJ1-1; weak D call: TRBD1 (6 bases). CDR1 and CDR2 from the germline V gene are GTSNPN and SVGIG (reference sequence). The V end was cut by 5 bases, the J end by 1 base, with 8 bases between. The CDR3 has 12 residues. The CDR3 DNA reads as TGTGCCTGGGCGACAGGGAACACTGAAGCTTTCTTT. It codes for CAWATGNTEAFF.

The J gene is TRBJ1-1, the V gene TRBV5-4; 9 positions agree with TRBD1. The ends lost 3 bases at V and 6 bases at J; junction bases unmatched: 3. This CDR3 region has 13 residues. The V gene's germline CDR1 is SGHNT and CDR2 YYREEE (reference sequence). The CDR3 protein is CASSWDRAPEAFF. DNA of the CDR3: TGTGCCAGCAGCTGGGACAGGGCCCCTGAAGCTTTCTTT.

With respect to this clone: The same CDR3 also results from other DNA sequences found in this sample. The chain couples TRBV5-8 to TRBJ1-5; D not certain. The CDR3 spans 15 residues. Germline values: CDR1 SGHTS, CDR2 YDEGEE. Trimming took off 1 base at V and 0 bases at J, with 8 bases between the two ends. The CDR3 region has the DNA TGTGCCAGCAGCTTGCAAGGGTATAGCAATCAGCCCCAGCATTTT. Its protein is CASSLQGYSNQPQHF.

This chain links TRBV30 with TRBJ1-1; tentative D call: TRBD1 (5 bases). Germline-derived CDR1 and CDR2 are GTSNPN and SVGIG (reference sequence). The CDR3 loop spans 16 amino acids. Trimming removed 5 bases from V and 3 bases from J, with 22 bases in between. The CDR3 DNA reads TGTGCCTGGGGGCCTGAGGGGAGAAGGTCGGACACTGAAGCTTTCTTT. Encoded protein: CAWGPEGRRSDTEAFF. The variable domain in full, with the rest retrieved from reference TRBV30 and TRBJ1-1, is SQTIHQWPATLVQPVGSPLSLECTVEGTSNPNLYWYRQAAGRGLQLLFYSVGIGQISSEVPQNLSASRPQDRQFILSSKKLLLSDSGFYLCAWGPEGRRSDTEAFFGQGTRLTVV.

The chain is built from TRBV21-1 and TRBJ2-5; TRBD1 is the table's D call and was not checked against the DNA. TRBV21-1 is annotated as a pseudogene. The CDR3 is made up of 14 amino acids. CDR3 nucleotides: TGTGCCAGCAGCAAAGATGGCAGACAAGAGACCCAGTACTTC. This encodes CASSKDGRQETQYF.

The CDR3 bases are TGCGCCAGCTGCAACTACAGGGATAGAGGTGAAGCTTTCTTT. Translation gives CASCNYRDRGEAFF. The V and J genes are TRBV10-2 and TRBJ1-1; TRBD1 might be the D (6 bases). This CDR3 contains 14 residues. V was clipped by 8 bases and J by 7 bases, with 20 bases between them. Germline CDR1 WSHSY, CDR2 SAAADI.

This clone has more than one count but fewer than ten. The chain links TRBV20-1 to TRBJ1-1; D unresolved. The germline CDR1 and CDR2 sequences are DFQATT and SNEGSKA (reference sequence). Trimming cost V 3 bases and J 7 bases, with 6 bases left between them. The CDR3 sequence is 10 residues long. This CDR3 reads CSASSFEAFF. In nucleotides, the CDR3 is TGCAGTGCTAGTTCATTTGAAGCTTTCTTT.

The chain couples TRBV18 to TRBJ1-5; TRBD1 might be the D (5 bases). Germline CDR1 is KGHSH and CDR2 is LQKENI. The CDR3 loop spans 15 amino acids. V lost 4 bases and J lost 4, with 14 bases in between. The CDR3 coding sequence is TGTGCCAGCTCACAGGGGTTCATTTCGAATCAGCCCCAGCATTTT. It is translated as CASSQGFISNQPQHF.

The rearrangement uses TRBV25-1 and TRBJ2-7; TRBD1 is a possible D gene (6 bases). Germline V gene lookup returns CDR1 MGHDK and CDR2 SYGVNS. V was shortened by 10 bases and J by 2 bases, with 15 bases between the two germline ends. This CDR3 is 13 amino acids long. The CDR3 DNA follows: TGTGCCACCTCATTGGGGGCCCCCTACGAGCAGTACTTC. Its protein is CATSLGAPYEQYF.

The chain is built from TRBV6-4 and TRBJ2-2; D unclear. This CDR3 has 13 residues. Trimming took off 3 bases at V and 3 bases at J, with 5 bases between the two ends. Per the germline V gene, CDR1 is MRHNA and CDR2 is SNTAGT. The CDR3 bases are TGTGCCAGCAGTGAAGAAGACACCGGGGAGCTGTTTTTT. Encoded protein: CASSEEDTGELFF.

The chain uses TRBV5-6 and TRBJ1-2, with a tentative D call TRBD1 (6 bases). Per germline, CDR1 SGHDT and CDR2 YYEEEE. V gave up 3 bases and J gave up 3 bases, with 15 bases separating them. The CDR3 length is 15 residues. CDR3 nucleotide sequence: TGTGCCAGCAGCTCCTTCGAAGGGACACACTATGGCTACACCTTC. Translating gives CASSSFEGTHYGYTF.

V and J are TRBV29-1 and TRBJ2-2; 9 nucleotides align to TRBD2. The CDR3 length is 15 residues. With 0 bases clipped from V and 4 bases from J, the junction kept 3 bases outside the gene matches. CDR1 is SQVTM and CDR2 is ANQGSEA in the germline V gene. DNA of the CDR3: TGCAGCGTTGAAGATATGACTAGCGGCACCGGGGAGCTGTTTTTT. Amino acids: CSVEDMTSGTGELFF.

CDR3: CASSGTGGTNEKLFF. The DNA of the CDR3 is TGTGCCAGCAGCGGCACAGGGGGGACTAATGAAAAACTGTTTTTT. The chain links TRBV9 to TRBJ1-4, with TRBD1 matching over 8 bases. Germline CDR1 reads SGDLS; CDR2 reads YYNGEE. This CDR3 has 15 residues. The V segment lost 3 bases and the J segment 2 bases; nucleotides outside the gene matches: 3.

The chain is built from TRBV19 and TRBJ2-1; D is undetermined. V was pared by 3 bases and J by 5 bases, with 8 bases between. CDR1 and CDR2 from the germline V gene are LNHDA and SQIVND (reference sequence). CDR3 size: 13 residues. The CDR3 protein is CASSMVFNNEQFF. The DNA of the CDR3 is TGTGCCAGTAGTATGGTTTTCAACAATGAGCAGTTCTTC. Full variable domain (rest looked up from reference TRBV19 and TRBJ2-1): DGGITQSPKYLFRKEGQNVTLSCEQNLNHDAMYWYRQDPGQGLRLIYYSQIVNDFQKGDIAEGYSVSREKKESFPLTVTSAQKNPTAFYLCASSMVFNNEQFFGPGTRLTVL.

This clone appeared a few times. The chain joins TRBV2 to TRBJ1-5; TRBD1 might be the D (6 bases). Per the germline V gene, CDR1 is SNHLY and CDR2 is FYNNEI. The CDR3 totals 13 residues. Deletions cut 6 bases from V and 6 bases from J, with 12 bases between. The CDR3 sequence: CASRGRGFQPQHF. In DNA, the CDR3 is TGTGCCAGCAGGGGCAGGGGATTTCAGCCCCAGCATTTT.

This chain joins TRBV27 and TRBJ2-5; 7 bases align to TRBD2. Germline CDR1 and CDR2: MNHEY and SMNVEV (reference sequence). The CDR3 has 15 residues. V was clipped by 2 bases and J by 1 base; unmatched bases: 4. CDR3: CASSLGGELQETQYF. The CDR3 DNA is TGTGCCAGCAGTTTAGGGGGGGAGCTCCAAGAGACCCAGTACTTC.

This chain uses TRBV18 with TRBJ1-1; the D is unclear. V lost 2 bases, J lost 3 bases, and 4 bases lay in between. The CDR3 covers 12 residues. Germline V gene sequence: CDR1 KGHSH, CDR2 LQKENI. CDR3 coding DNA: TGTGCCAGCTCACCAGGGGACACTGAAGCTTTCTTT. Protein: CASSPGDTEAFF.

This clone was found once. The CDR3 protein is CAISDPTGGTVSEQFF. CDR3 nucleotide sequence: TGTGCCATCAGTGACCCGACAGGGGGGACGGTCAGTGAGCAGTTCTTC. The V gene is TRBV10-3, the J gene TRBJ2-1; the match to TRBD1 covers 9 bases. CDR1 and CDR2 (germline): ENHRY, SYGVKD. Losses at the gene ends were 3 bases for V and 9 bases for J; bases not matched to a gene: 12. The CDR3 has 16 amino acids.

The J gene is TRBJ1-3, the V gene TRBV5-6, with unresolved D. Deletions cut 2 bases from V and 4 bases from J, with 16 bases between. Germline values: CDR1 SGHDT, CDR2 YYEEEE. The CDR3 spans 16 residues. Written as DNA, the CDR3 is TGTGCCAGCAGCTTCGCGGAGCTCGAAGCGGGAAACACCATATATTTT. It is translated as CASSFAELEAGNTIYF. Supplemented by reference TRBV5-6 and TRBJ1-3, the full variable domain reads DAGVTQSPTHLIKTRGQQVTLRCSPKSGHDTVSWYQQALGQGPQFIFQYYEEEERQRGNFPDRFSGHQFPNYSSELNVNALLLGDSALYLCASSFAELEAGNTIYFGEGSWLTVV.

The chain recombines TRBV13 with TRBJ1-1, with 7 bases fitting TRBD1. The junction had 7 bases not matched to a gene; V was cut back by 7 bases and J by 2 bases. Germline CDR1 is PRHDT and CDR2 is FYEKMQ (reference sequence). The CDR3 has 14 residues. The CDR3 nucleotides are TGTGCCAGCATGTCGGGGACAGCAAACACTGAAGCTTTCTTT. It is translated as CASMSGTANTEAFF.

The rearrangement joins TRBV2 to TRBJ2-4, with 7 bases fitting TRBD1. Trimming cost V 7 bases and J 2 bases; bases outside gene matches: 8. This CDR3 contains 15 residues. Germline lookup yields CDR1 SNHLY and CDR2 FYNNEI. In DNA form, the CDR3 reads TGTGCCAGCAAGACAGGGAAGTTATCCAAAAACATTCAGTACTTC. Translating gives CASKTGKLSKNIQYF.

The chain joins TRBV19 to TRBJ1-1; D gene ambiguous. The CDR3 runs to 13 residues. Germline CDR1 LNHDA, CDR2 SQIVND (reference sequence). V was pared by 6 bases and J by 1 base, with 9 bases between. The CDR3 here is CASSEGENTEAFF. For the CDR3, the DNA is TGTGCCAGTAGCGAGGGAGAGAACACTGAAGCTTTCTTT.

In this sample, this clone turned up a few times. CDR3 residues: CASRGQGVTEAFF. The CDR3 DNA is TGTGCCAGTAGGGGACAGGGGGTTACTGAAGCTTTCTTT. This chain uses TRBV19 with TRBJ1-1; 11 bases map to TRBD1. Trimming cost V 6 bases and J 5 bases; bases outside gene matches: 2. Germline CDR1 and CDR2: LNHDA and SQIVND (reference sequence). This CDR3 region has 13 residues.

This clone was seen a single time. The chain employs TRBV12-5 and TRBJ2-1, with D maybe TRBD1 (5 bases). The germline CDR1 and CDR2 sequences are LGHNT and FRNRAP. V was clipped by 0 bases and J by 9 bases, with 12 bases between them. CDR3 size: 14 residues. This chain's CDR3 is CASGLVVGQGEQFF. CDR3 DNA sequence: TGTGCTAGTGGTTTGGTAGTAGGGCAGGGTGAGCAGTTCTTC.

This clone has just one count. The genes are TRBV15 and TRBJ2-7; no clear D gene. CDR3 length: 15 residues. Trimming pared 0 bases from V and 0 bases from J, leaving 9 bases between. Looked up from germline, CDR1 is LNHNV and CDR2 is YYDKDF (reference sequence). The CDR3 loop reads CATSRDIDRSYEQYF. The DNA for the CDR3 is TGTGCCACCAGCAGAGACATTGACCGCTCCTACGAGCAGTACTTC.